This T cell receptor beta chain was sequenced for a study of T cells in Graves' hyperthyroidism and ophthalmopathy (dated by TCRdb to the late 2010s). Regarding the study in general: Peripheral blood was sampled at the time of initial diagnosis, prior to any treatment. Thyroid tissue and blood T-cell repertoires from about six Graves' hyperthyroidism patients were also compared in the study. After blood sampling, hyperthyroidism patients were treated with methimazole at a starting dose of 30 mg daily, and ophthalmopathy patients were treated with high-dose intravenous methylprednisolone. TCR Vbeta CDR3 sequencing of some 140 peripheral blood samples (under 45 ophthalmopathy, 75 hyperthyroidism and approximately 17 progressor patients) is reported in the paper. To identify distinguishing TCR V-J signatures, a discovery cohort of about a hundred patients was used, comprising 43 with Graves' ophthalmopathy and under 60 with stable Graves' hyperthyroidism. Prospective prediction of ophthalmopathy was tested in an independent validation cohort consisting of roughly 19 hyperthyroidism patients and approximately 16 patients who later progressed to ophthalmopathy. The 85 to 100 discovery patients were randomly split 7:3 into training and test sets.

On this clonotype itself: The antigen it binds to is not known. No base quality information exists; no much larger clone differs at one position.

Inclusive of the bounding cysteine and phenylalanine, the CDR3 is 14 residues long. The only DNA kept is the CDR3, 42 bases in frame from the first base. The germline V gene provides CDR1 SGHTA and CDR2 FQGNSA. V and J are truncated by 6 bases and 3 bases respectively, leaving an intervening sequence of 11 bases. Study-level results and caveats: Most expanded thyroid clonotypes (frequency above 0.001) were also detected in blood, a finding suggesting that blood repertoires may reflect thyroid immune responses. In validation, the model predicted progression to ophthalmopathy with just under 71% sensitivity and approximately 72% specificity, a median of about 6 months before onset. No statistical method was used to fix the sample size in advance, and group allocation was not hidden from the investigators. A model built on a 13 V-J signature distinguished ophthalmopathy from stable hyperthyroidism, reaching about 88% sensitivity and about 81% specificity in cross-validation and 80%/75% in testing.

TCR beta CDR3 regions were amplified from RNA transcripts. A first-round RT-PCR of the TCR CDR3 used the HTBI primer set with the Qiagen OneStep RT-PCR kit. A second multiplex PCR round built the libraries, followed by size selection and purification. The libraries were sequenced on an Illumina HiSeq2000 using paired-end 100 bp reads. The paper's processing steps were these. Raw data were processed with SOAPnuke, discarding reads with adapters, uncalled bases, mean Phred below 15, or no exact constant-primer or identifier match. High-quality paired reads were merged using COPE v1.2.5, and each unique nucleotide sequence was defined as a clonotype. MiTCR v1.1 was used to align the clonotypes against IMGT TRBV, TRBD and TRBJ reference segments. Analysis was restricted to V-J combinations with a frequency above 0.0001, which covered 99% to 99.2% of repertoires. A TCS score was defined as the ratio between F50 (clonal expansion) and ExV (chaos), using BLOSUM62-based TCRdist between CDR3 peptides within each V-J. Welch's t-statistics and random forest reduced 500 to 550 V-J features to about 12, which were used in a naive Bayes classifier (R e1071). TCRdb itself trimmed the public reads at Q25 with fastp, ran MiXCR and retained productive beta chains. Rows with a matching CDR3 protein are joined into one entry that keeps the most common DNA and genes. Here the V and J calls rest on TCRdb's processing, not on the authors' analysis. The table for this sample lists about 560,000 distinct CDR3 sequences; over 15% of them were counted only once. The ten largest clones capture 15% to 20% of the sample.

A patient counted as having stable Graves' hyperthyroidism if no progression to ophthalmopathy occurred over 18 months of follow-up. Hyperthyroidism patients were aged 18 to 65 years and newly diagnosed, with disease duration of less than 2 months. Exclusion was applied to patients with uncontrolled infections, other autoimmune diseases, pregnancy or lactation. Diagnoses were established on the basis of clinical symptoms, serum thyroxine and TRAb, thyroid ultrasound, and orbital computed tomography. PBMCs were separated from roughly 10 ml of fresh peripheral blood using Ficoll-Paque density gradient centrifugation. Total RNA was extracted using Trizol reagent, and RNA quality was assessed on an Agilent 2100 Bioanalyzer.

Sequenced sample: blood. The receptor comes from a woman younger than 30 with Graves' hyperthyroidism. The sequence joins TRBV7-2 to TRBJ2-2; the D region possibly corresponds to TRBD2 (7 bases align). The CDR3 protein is CASRRGPHTGELFF. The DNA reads TGTGCCAGCAGGCGGGGGCCCCACACCGGGGAGCTGTTTTTT. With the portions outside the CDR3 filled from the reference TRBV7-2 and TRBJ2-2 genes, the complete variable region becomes GAGVSQSPSNKVTEKGKDVELRCDPISGHTALYWYRQSLGQGLEFLIYFQGNSAPDKSGLPSDRFSAERTGGSVSTLTIQRTQQEDSAVYLCASRRGPHTGELFFGEGSRLTVL.